Listed below are T cell receptor beta chains from one sample, sequenced in a study of T cells after yellow fever vaccination. Each CDR3 protein gets one entry after TCRdb re-called the 5' RACE reads with MiXCR. This sample has tens of thousands of distinct CDR3 sequences, with roughly 6% found just once. Material: CD4+ T cells sorted from PBMCs, obtained more than 14 days after the first yellow fever vaccination. These receptors were taken from a man between 18 and 29 years old who received the YFV17D yellow fever vaccine. Both conserved end residues are part of each CDR3. D genes are given only for firm matches. A clone size is listed for some rows: how often the clone was seen (once, few, many), or a class if it is expanded.

15,TRBV5-1,many,TRBJ2-2,NA,CASSLGLANTGELFF,TGCGCCAGCAGCTTGGGCCTAGCTAACACCGGGGAGCTGTTTTTT
15,TRBV6-5,many,TRBJ2-3,TRBD2,CASSYSGVVTDTQYF,TGTGCCAGCAGTTATAGCGGGGTGGTGACAGATACGCAGTATTTT
15,TRBV7-2,many,TRBJ2-1,TRBD2,CASSLVRGGYNEQFF,TGTGCCAGCAGCTTAGTTCGGGGGGGCTACAATGAGCAGTTCTTC
13,TRBV4-2,many,TRBJ1-3,NA,CASSQESGNTIYF,TGTGCCAGCAGCCAAGAGTCTGGAAACACCATATATTTT
13,TRBV30,many,TRBJ2-1,NA,CAQSRGQYNEQFF,TGTGCTCAGAGTAGGGGCCAATACAATGAGCAGTTCTTC
12,TRBV29-1,many,TRBJ1-1,NA,CSGGTLNTEAFF,TGCAGCGGCGGGACATTGAACACTGAAGCTTTCTTT
12,TRBV10-3,many,TRBJ1-2,TRBD1,CAILQGASGYTF,TGTGCCATCCTACAGGGGGCAAGTGGCTACACCTTC
16,TRBV6-2/TRBV6-3,many,TRBJ2-2,TRBD2,CASSLAGYANTGELFF,TGTGCCAGCAGTTTAGCGGGTTACGCGAACACCGGGGAGCTGTTTTTT
16,TRBV5-1,many,TRBJ1-6,NA,CASRTQGGSYNSPLHF,TGCGCCAGCAGGACACAGGGCGGCTCCTATAATTCACCCCTCCACTTT
14,TRBV11-1,many,TRBJ2-3,NA,CASSANGGPDTQYF,TGTGCCAGCAGCGCGAACGGGGGCCCAGATACGCAGTATTTT
15,TRBV6-5,many,TRBJ2-2,NA,CASSLGPPDTGELFF,TGTGCCAGCAGTTTGGGGCCCCCGGACACCGGGGAGCTGTTTTTT
15,TRBV18,many,TRBJ1-3,NA,CASSINRDIGNTIYF,TGTGCCAGCTCTATAAACCGCGACATCGGAAACACCATATATTTT
12,TRBV15,NA,TRBJ1-2,NA,CATSSQGGGYTF,TGTGCCACCAGCAGTCAGGGAGGCGGCTACACCTTC
14,TRBV2,many,TRBJ2-1,NA,CASSAGELYNEQFF,TGTGCCAGCAGTGCGGGGGAGCTCTACAATGAGCAGTTCTTC
15,TRBV30,many,TRBJ2-3,TRBD2,CAWKLAGASTDTQYF,TGTGCCTGGAAGCTAGCGGGGGCCAGCACAGATACGCAGTATTTT
15,TRBV3-1,many,TRBJ2-7,TRBD2,CASSQSSGGSVEQYF,TGTGCCAGCAGCCAAAGTAGCGGGGGTTCAGTCGAGCAGTACTTC
15,TRBV5-1,many,TRBJ1-5,TRBD1,CASSFGTGANQPQHF,TGCGCCAGCAGCTTCGGGACAGGGGCCAATCAGCCCCAGCATTTT
14,TRBV5-4,many,TRBJ2-3,NA,CASRQGEATDTQYF,TGTGCCAGCCGGCAGGGGGAGGCTACAGATACGCAGTATTTT
14,TRBV28,few,TRBJ1-1,TRBD1,CASSNVQGTTEAFF,TGTGCCAGCAGCAACGTACAGGGGACGACTGAAGCTTTCTTT
14,TRBV7-2,many,TRBJ2-3,NA,CASSPEVWTDTQYF,TGTGCCAGCAGCCCTGAGGTCTGGACAGATACGCAGTATTTT
16,TRBV6-5,many,TRBJ2-6,NA,CASSSFLGVGANVLTF,TGTGCCAGCTCGTCCTTTTTGGGGGTCGGGGCCAACGTCCTGACTTTC
17,TRBV7-2,many,TRBJ2-5,TRBD2,CASSLGASGGAFETQYF,TGTGCCAGCAGCTTAGGTGCTAGCGGGGGGGCCTTCGAGACCCAGTACTTC
13,TRBV7-2,many,TRBJ2-3,NA,CASSSRVADTQYF,TGTGCCAGCAGCTCGAGGGTCGCAGATACGCAGTATTTT
14,TRBV6-5,many,TRBJ2-3,NA,CASSYSRVYDTQYF,TGTGCCAGCAGTTACTCGAGGGTCTACGATACGCAGTATTTT
13,TRBV30,few,TRBJ1-2,NA,CAWSRGGGVGYTF,TGTGCCTGGAGTCGGGGTGGAGGGGTGGGCTACACCTTC
14,TRBV7-3,many,TRBJ2-5,NA,CASSLGWGQETQYF,TGTGCCAGCAGCTTAGGGTGGGGGCAAGAGACCCAGTACTTC
14,TRBV5-1,many,TRBJ2-1,NA,CASSTQTAHNEQFF,TGCGCCAGCAGCACCCAGACAGCCCACAATGAGCAGTTCTTC
16,TRBV7-2,many,TRBJ2-6,NA,CASSSYRISGANVLTF,TGTGCCAGCAGCTCCTACAGAATCTCTGGGGCCAACGTCCTGACTTTC
16,TRBV2,many,TRBJ2-1,NA,CASGGIQGLLVNEQFF,TGTGCCAGCGGCGGCATCCAGGGTCTTCTGGTCAATGAGCAGTTCTTC
13,TRBV20-1,many,TRBJ2-2,NA,CSATTPLTGELFF,TGCAGTGCTACAACCCCGCTGACCGGGGAGCTGTTTTTT
12,TRBV5-1,many,TRBJ2-2,NA,CASSLPTGELFF,TGCGCCAGCAGCTTACCGACCGGGGAGCTGTTTTTT
15,TRBV10-3,many,TRBJ2-7,NA,CAIRLGGTASDEQYF,TGTGCCATCAGACTTGGGGGGACGGCTTCGGACGAGCAGTACTTC
17,TRBV12-3/TRBV12-4,many,TRBJ1-5,NA,CASSLRSIVGGNQPQHF,TGTGCCAGCAGTTTGAGATCGATCGTTGGCGGCAATCAGCCCCAGCATTTT
15,TRBV23-1,many,TRBJ1-6,NA,CASSQPRHYHSPLHF,TGCGCCAGCAGTCAACCCAGGCACTACCATTCACCCCTCCACTTT
13,TRBV12-3/TRBV12-4,many,TRBJ2-5,TRBD2,CASLERGGGTQYF,TGTGCCAGCCTAGAGCGGGGTGGAGGGACCCAGTACTTC
13,TRBV2,NA,TRBJ2-7,NA,CASSEQGTEEQYF,TGTGCCAGCAGTGAACAGGGGACGGAAGAGCAGTACTTC
15,TRBV7-2,many,TRBJ2-1,NA,CASSLVWEAYNEQFF,TGTGCCAGCAGCTTAGTGTGGGAAGCCTACAATGAGCAGTTCTTC
15,TRBV5-6,many,TRBJ2-1,NA,CASSSLPPAYNEQFF,TGTGCCAGCAGCTCCCTACCCCCAGCCTACAATGAGCAGTTCTTC
15,TRBV5-1,NA,TRBJ2-3,NA,CASSVYPGYEDTQYF,TGCGCCAGCAGCGTATACCCAGGGTATGAAGATACGCAGTATTTT